These 2 T cell receptor beta chains came from one sample sequenced in a study of blood T cell repertoires in COVID-19. The method was immunoSEQ multiplex PCR; TCRdb's version includes in-frame clones alone and lacks a portion of them. In the table there are nearly 350,000 clones, more than 75% of which are singletons. Sequenced input: peripheral blood. The receptors stem from a woman aged 45-65 years with COVID-19, enrolled during active disease.

The rearrangement links TRBV4-2 to TRBJ2-6, with D perhaps matching TRBD1 (5 bases). CDR1 is LGHNA and CDR2 is YNFKEQ in the germline V gene. The CDR3 is 19 amino acids. Between the trimmed V and J ends, which lost 0 bases and 0 bases, there was a span of 15 bases. The CDR3 sequence is CASSQDLIGATSGANVLTF. The CDR3 DNA sequence: TGTGCCAGCAGCCAAGATCTAATAGGGGCAACCTCTGGGGCCAACGTCCTGACTTTC.

The chain uses TRBV24-1 and TRBJ1-1; 8 nucleotides agree with TRBD1. CDR3 length equals 16 residues. V dropped 4 bases and J dropped 1; count of bases not matched to a gene: 7. CDR1 is KGHDR, CDR2 SFDVKD, per germline. The CDR3 loop reads CATSDREGTGNTEAFF. In DNA form, the CDR3 reads TGTGCCACCAGTGACCGAGAAGGGACAGGGAACACTGAAGCTTTCTTT.